This T cell receptor (beta chain) stems from a study of T cells in Graves' hyperthyroidism and ophthalmopathy. Overall study results and limits: In blood, most of the thyroid clonotypes expanded above 0.001 were also present.

From RNA transcripts, TCR beta CDR3 regions were amplified. Using the HTBI primer set, a first-round RT-PCR was run on the TCR CDR3. Via MiXCR, TCRdb re-called the multiplex PCR reads, giving one row per CDR3 protein. The table records 300,000 to 450,000 distinct CDR3 sequences, more than 15% of them present only once. Per the germline V gene, CDR1 is SGHTA and CDR2 is FQGNSA. With V trimmed by 5 bases and J by 4 bases, 9 bases remained unmatched. The CDR3 covers 17 residues. In this sample, this clonotype turned up a few times. What it binds is not known. This receptor was obtained from a woman aged 18-29 years with Graves' hyperthyroidism that later progressed to Graves' ophthalmopathy. The chain joins TRBV7-2 to TRBJ2-2, with TRBD2 identical over 11 bases. Sequenced sample: blood. CDR3 loop: CASSARGLAELTGELFF. In DNA, the CDR3 is TGTGCCAGCAGCGCCAGGGGACTAGCGGAACTCACCGGGGAGCTGTTTTTT.